One sample yielded the 28 T cell receptor beta chains listed below, sequenced in a study of T cells after yellow fever vaccination. TCRdb re-called the 5' RACE reads through MiXCR, storing one row per CDR3 protein. The sample includes 40,000 to 50,000 distinct CDR3 sequences, around 6.4% of them seen just once. Specimen: PBMCs, either bulk or a sorted T-cell subset (CD4+, CD8+, memory, or dextramer-sorted; not recorded which), collected 45 days after the yellow fever booster vaccination. Receptors originate from a young man who received the YFV17D yellow fever vaccine.

This chain uses TRBV19 with TRBJ2-1; TRBD2 agrees at 9 bases. With V trimmed by 4 bases and J by 9 bases, 4 bases remained unmatched. This CDR3 comprises 13 residues. Germline V CDR1 and CDR2: LNHDA, SQIVND (reference sequence). CDR3 nucleotides: TGTGCCAGTAGTAGCGGGAGGGGTCTTGAGCAGTTCTTC. It codes for CASSSGRGLEQFF.

Many counts were recorded for this clonotype. The V gene is TRBV10-3, the J gene TRBJ2-3, with unresolved D. V was cut by 8 bases and J by 0 bases, with 15 bases left in between. The CDR3 has 15 amino acids. Germline CDR1 ENHRY, CDR2 SYGVKD. The CDR3 DNA reads as TGTGCCATCCAACGTTTAGCAGGAAGCACAGATACGCAGTATTTT. Protein sequence: CAIQRLAGSTDTQYF.

This clonotype was seen ten or more times. V is TRBV19 and J is TRBJ2-2; D not certain. V was pared by 5 bases and J by 6 bases, with 7 bases between. The length of the CDR3 is 12 residues. Germline V gives CDR1 LNHDA, CDR2 SQIVND (reference sequence). The CDR3 DNA reads TGTGCCAGTAGTGCAGGCGCCGGGGAGCTGTTTTTT. This gives the protein CASSAGAGELFF.

The rearrangement uses TRBV5-1 and TRBJ2-1, with 11 bases matching TRBD2. The CDR3 contains 15 residues. The trim removed 6 bases at V and 10 bases at J, leaving 12 bases unmatched. Germline V lookup: CDR1 SGHRS, CDR2 YFSETQ. The CDR3 is CASTQGTSGLLEQFF. The CDR3 nucleotides are TGCGCCAGCACCCAAGGGACTAGCGGCCTCTTGGAGCAGTTCTTC.

This clonotype has a count of ten or more. J is TRBJ2-7 and V is TRBV20-1; 11 bases match TRBD1. The CDR3 extends over 16 amino acids. Per the germline V gene, CDR1 is DFQATT and CDR2 is SNEGSKA (reference sequence). The V and J ends lost 4 bases and 3 bases, in that order; junction bases with no gene match: 11. CDR3 DNA: TGCAGTGCTAAGAAACTTCCGGGACAGGGGGTCTACGAGCAGTACTTC. It is translated as CSAKKLPGQGVYEQYF.

The table lists this clonotype with many counts. The chain employs TRBV6-1 and TRBJ2-3; D is unclear. CDR3 size: 14 residues. V was pared by 4 bases and J by 0 bases, with 8 bases between. From germline, CDR1 is MNHNS and CDR2 SASEGT. The CDR3 sequence is CASSVDFSTDTQYF. CDR3 nucleotides: TGTGCCAGCAGTGTCGATTTTAGCACAGATACGCAGTATTTT.

This clonotype was observed a handful of times. V and J are TRBV27 and TRBJ2-2; D remains ambiguous. Germline V CDR1 and CDR2: MNHEY, SMNVEV (reference sequence). The V gene lost 4 bases and the J gene lost 2 bases, with 5 bases spanning the gap. This CDR3 spans 13 amino acids. The DNA for the CDR3 is TGTGCCAGCAGTTCGGCCAACACCGGGGAGCTGTTTTTT. Amino acid sequence: CASSSANTGELFF.

This chain uses TRBV20-1 with TRBJ2-1; D might be TRBD1 or TRBD2, each matching 5 bases. Per the germline V gene, CDR1 is DFQATT and CDR2 is SNEGSKA (reference sequence). The CDR3 consists of 15 residues. V dropped 6 bases and J dropped 0 bases, with 15 bases sitting between them. The CDR3 here is CSARTGTSSYNEQFF. The DNA for the CDR3 is TGCAGTGCACGTACCGGGACCAGCTCCTACAATGAGCAGTTCTTC.

This clonotype was seen at least ten times. The CDR3 loop reads CSAPSTYGYTF. The CDR3 coding sequence is TGCAGTGCGCCAAGTACTTATGGCTACACCTTC. The rearrangement uses TRBV20-1 and TRBJ1-2; no definite D call. V lost 6 bases and J lost 5, with 10 bases in between. CDR1 is DFQATT and CDR2 is SNEGSKA in the germline V gene (reference sequence). This CDR3 is built from 11 residues.

In its sample, this clonotype was seen many times. The rearrangement joins TRBV6-2 or TRBV6-3 to TRBJ2-1; tentatively, D is TRBD1 or TRBD2 (5 bases each). The germline V and J ends were trimmed by 6 bases and 0 bases, with 15 bases remaining between them. The CDR3 runs 16 residues. The germline V gene encodes CDR1 MNHEY and CDR2 SVGEGT. In nucleotides, the CDR3 is TGTGCCAGCAGGGGGGTAGGAGAGGTCTCCTACAATGAGCAGTTCTTC. Its protein is CASRGVGEVSYNEQFF.

On this clonotype itself: A much larger clone sits a single nucleotide away, making a read error possible. No conserved phenylalanine or tryptophan is present at the end of the CDR3, so a read error is the likely explanation. The chain has TRBV20-1 and TRBJ1-1; possible D gene TRBD1, 6 bases. V lost 6 bases and J 2 bases, leaving 22 bases between the germline ends. The CDR3 spans 16 residues. Per the germline V gene, CDR1 is DFQATT and CDR2 is SNEGSKA (reference sequence). CDR3 DNA sequence: TGCAGTGCAAAAAAGGGGGGTGGGGGGTACAACACTGAAGCTTTCCTT. Translation: CSAKKGGGGYNTEAFL.

V gene TRBV20-1 combines with J gene TRBJ1-5; D might be TRBD1 (6 bases). The germline V and J ends were trimmed by 3 bases and 0 bases, with 15 bases remaining between them. The CDR3 covers 16 residues. CDR1 and CDR2 (germline): DFQATT, SNEGSKA (reference sequence). This CDR3 is CSARDGQSNSNQPQHF. In nucleotides, the CDR3 is TGCAGTGCTAGGGATGGACAGTCTAATAGCAATCAGCCCCAGCATTTT.

The V gene is TRBV7-2, the J gene TRBJ2-1; no definite D call. The V and J ends lost 5 bases and 7 bases respectively, with 12 bases between them. This CDR3 contains 13 residues. Germline assignment: CDR1 SGHTA and CDR2 FQGNSA. The CDR3 sequence: CASSPFMRNEQFF. CDR3 in DNA: TGTGCCAGCAGCCCCTTTATGCGAAATGAGCAGTTCTTC.

This clonotype occurred many times. The chain has TRBV3-1 and TRBJ1-1; D unresolved. Germline CDR1 LGHDT, CDR2 YNNKEL (reference sequence). The CDR3 totals 12 residues. Trimming shortened V by 3 bases and J by 2 bases, and 4 bases separated the two germline ends. The CDR3 DNA is TGTGCCAGCAGCCACGGAAACACTGAAGCTTTCTTT. Translation: CASSHGNTEAFF.

Many counts were recorded for this clonotype. The chain couples TRBV20-1 to TRBJ1-5; D remains ambiguous. Germline CDR1 and CDR2: DFQATT and SNEGSKA (reference sequence). CDR3 size: 15 residues. Between the trimmed V and J ends, which lost 3 bases and 0 bases, there was a span of 12 bases. As DNA, the CDR3 is TGCAGTGCTAGGGGCCTCGGAAATAGCAATCAGCCCCAGCATTTT. It encodes CSARGLGNSNQPQHF.

This clonotype was counted at least ten times. The chain combines TRBV12-3 or TRBV12-4 with TRBJ1-2; 7 nucleotides agree with TRBD1. The CDR3 is 13 residues long. Trimming at V came to 6 bases and at J to 3 bases, leaving 4 bases not matched to a gene. CDR3 loop: CASRLTGHYGYTF. DNA of the CDR3: TGTGCCAGCAGACTGACAGGGCACTATGGCTACACCTTC.

The sample holds many counts of this clonotype. The chain carries TRBV6-2 or TRBV6-3 and TRBJ1-1; D not certain. The length of the CDR3 is 17 residues. CDR1 and CDR2 from the germline V gene are MNHEY and SVGEGT. The V and J ends lost 5 bases and 4 bases respectively, with 23 bases between them. This CDR3 reads CASSPVWRAYGGTEAFF. DNA for the CDR3: TGTGCCAGCAGTCCCGTTTGGAGGGCCTACGGAGGCACTGAAGCTTTCTTT.

This clonotype was seen ten or more times. V is TRBV20-1 and J is TRBJ1-5, with D tentatively TRBD1 (6 bases). The V gene's germline CDR1 is DFQATT and CDR2 SNEGSKA (reference sequence). The V gene lost 7 bases and the J gene lost 1 base, with 17 bases spanning the gap. This CDR3 spans 15 amino acids. In DNA, the CDR3 is TGCAGTGTCCGGGGGGGGGCTATGAGCAATCAGCCCCAGCATTTT. This codes for CSVRGGAMSNQPQHF.

This clonotype was seen many times. V gene TRBV29-1 combines with J gene TRBJ2-3; D call uncertain. Between the trimmed V and J ends, which lost 6 bases and 1 base, there was a span of 8 bases. The CDR3 has 12 amino acids. CDR1 SQVTM and CDR2 ANQGSEA come from the germline V gene. The DNA for the CDR3 is TGCAGCGTCTTGCAGGGCACAGATACGCAGTATTTT. Its protein is CSVLQGTDTQYF.

This clonotype was seen at least ten times. V is TRBV2 and J is TRBJ2-3; D possibly corresponds to TRBD1 (5 bases). CDR3 length: 15 residues. CDR1 SNHLY and CDR2 FYNNEI come from the germline V gene. Trimming removed 1 base at V and 4 bases at J, with 12 bases between. CDR3 residues: CASSEDPGQADTQYF. The DNA for the CDR3 is TGTGCCAGCAGTGAAGATCCAGGGCAGGCAGATACGCAGTATTTT.

This clonotype was observed at least ten times. The chain couples TRBV28 to TRBJ2-5, with D unresolved. V lost 6 bases, J lost 1 base, and 12 bases lay in between. Germline V CDR1 and CDR2: MDHEN, SYDVKM. This CDR3 has 14 residues. In DNA, the CDR3 is TGTGCCAGCAGCTCCCATGGCCCCCAAGAGACCCAGTACTTC. Protein product: CASSSHGPQETQYF. The full variable domain, rest sourced from reference TRBV28 and TRBJ2-5, is DVKVTQSSRYLVKRTGEKVFLECVQDMDHENMFWYRQDPGLGLRLIYFSYDVKMKEKGDIPEGYSVSREKKERFSLILESASTNQTSMYLCASSSHGPQETQYFGPGTRLLVL.

This sequence joins TRBV4-3 and TRBJ2-5, with 10 bases fitting TRBD2. V lost 4 bases to trimming and J lost 4 bases; unmatched junction nucleotides: 15. Germline assignment: CDR1 LGHNA and CDR2 YSLEER. The CDR3 runs 18 residues. Here the CDR3 DNA reads TGCGCCAGCAGCCCGAGTGGTGGGCTAGCGGGGGCCCGAGAGACCCAGTACTTC. Amino acid sequence: CASSPSGGLAGARETQYF.

This clonotype was found many times. The rearrangement links TRBV3-1 to TRBJ2-1; the match to TRBD2 covers 8 bases. Germline lookup yields CDR1 LGHDT and CDR2 YNNKEL (reference sequence). This CDR3 has 14 residues. After removal of 1 base from V and 15 bases from J, the junction contained 11 bases not matched to a gene. CDR3 protein: CASSQVGGVRDPFF. As DNA, the CDR3 is TGTGCCAGCAGCCAAGTCGGGGGGGTCCGGGATCCGTTCTTC.

CDR3 sequence: CASSLGQGAGYGYTF. In DNA, the CDR3 is TGCGCCAGCAGTCTCGGACAGGGGGCTGGCTATGGCTACACCTTC. The rearrangement links TRBV5-1 to TRBJ1-2, with TRBD1 matching 11 bases. This CDR3 comprises 15 residues. The V gene end was trimmed by 5 bases and the J gene end by 4 bases; junction bases not matched to a gene: 7. The V gene's germline CDR1 is SGHRS and CDR2 YFSETQ.

There are many counts of this clonotype. The V gene is TRBV3-1, the J gene TRBJ2-7; 8 nucleotides line up with TRBD2. The ends lost 3 bases at V and 6 bases at J; junction bases unmatched: 19. Per germline, CDR1 LGHDT and CDR2 YNNKEL (reference sequence). The CDR3 totals 18 residues. DNA of the CDR3: TGTGCCAGCAGCCAGGAGTCCGTCCTAGCGGGTGTCTGGAGCGAGCAGTACTTC. Its translation: CASSQESVLAGVWSEQYF.

As concerns this clonotype: One end of the junction varies from germline; a read error may be responsible. V gene TRBV20-1 combines with J gene TRBJ1-2; 9 positions agree with TRBD1. The CDR3 loop spans 18 amino acids. From germline, CDR1 is DFQATT and CDR2 SNEGSKA (reference sequence). The CDR3 DNA reads TGTAGTGCTAAAAAGACAGGGGGTCCGACCAGAACTAACTATGGCTACACCTTC. Translation: CSAKKTGGPTRTNYGYTF.

In its sample, this clonotype was seen many times. The rearrangement joins TRBV7-9 to TRBJ2-5, with TRBD2 identical over 12 bases. Germline CDR1 reads SEHNR; CDR2 reads FQNEAQ (reference sequence). This CDR3 has 15 amino acids. With 8 bases clipped from V and 4 bases from J, the junction kept 8 bases outside the gene matches. The CDR3 nucleotides are TGTGCCAGCGGTAGGACTAGCGGGATAGGAGAGACCCAGTACTTC. Its translation is CASGRTSGIGETQYF.

Note on this clonotype: It is likely a read error, because the conserved phenylalanine at the end of the CDR3 is missing. The chain has TRBV6-1 and TRBJ2-2, with D perhaps matching TRBD2 (6 bases). Trimming took off 9 bases at V and 5 bases at J, with 19 bases between the two ends. The CDR3 length is 15 residues. CDR1 and CDR2 from the germline V gene are MNHNS and SASEGT. CDR3 residues: CASRSPEGLTGELFL. DNA for the CDR3: TGTGCCAGTCGGAGCCCGGAGGGCCTTACCGGGGAGCTGTTTTTA.